The 3 T cell receptor beta chains below all came from one sample that was sequenced in a study of technical replicates of blood from a few donors. The assay was immunoSEQ multiplex PCR, and TCRdb's table has in-frame clones only and misses some. The sample holds approximately 76,000 clones, 70% to 90% seen once. Sequencing was carried out using PBMCs. The receptors here all came from a human donor in good health. Some clones in this sample may be carry-over from other donors' samples.

The V and J genes are TRBV29-1 and TRBJ2-3; tentative D call: TRBD1 (6 bases). The CDR3 has 13 residues. Per the germline V gene, CDR1 is SQVTM and CDR2 is ANQGSEA. V was pared by 7 bases and J by 4 bases, with 15 bases between. The CDR3, as DNA: TGCAGCGCATCAGGGGAAGGGGCAGATACGCAGTATTTT. Its translation is CSASGEGADTQYF.

The chain recombines TRBV4-1 with TRBJ2-7; 13 nucleotides align to TRBD2. Trimming took 1 base from V and 4 from J; bases not matched to a gene: 10. CDR1 and CDR2 from the germline V gene are MGHRA and YSYEKL. This CDR3 has 18 residues. The CDR3 nucleotides are TGCGCCAGCAGCCAAGCTCCCGGACTAGCGGGAGAGGGTTACGAGCAGTACTTC. Its translation: CASSQAPGLAGEGYEQYF.

The rearrangement links TRBV7-8 to TRBJ2-7; 7 nucleotides line up with TRBD1. Germline V gene data show CDR1 as SGHVS and CDR2 as FQNEAQ. The V gene end was trimmed by 6 bases and the J gene end by 3 bases; junction bases not matched to a gene: 8. This CDR3 spans 14 amino acids. The CDR3 spells CASSHTGEYYEQYF. CDR3 in DNA: TGTGCCAGCAGTCATACAGGGGAGTACTACGAGCAGTACTTC.